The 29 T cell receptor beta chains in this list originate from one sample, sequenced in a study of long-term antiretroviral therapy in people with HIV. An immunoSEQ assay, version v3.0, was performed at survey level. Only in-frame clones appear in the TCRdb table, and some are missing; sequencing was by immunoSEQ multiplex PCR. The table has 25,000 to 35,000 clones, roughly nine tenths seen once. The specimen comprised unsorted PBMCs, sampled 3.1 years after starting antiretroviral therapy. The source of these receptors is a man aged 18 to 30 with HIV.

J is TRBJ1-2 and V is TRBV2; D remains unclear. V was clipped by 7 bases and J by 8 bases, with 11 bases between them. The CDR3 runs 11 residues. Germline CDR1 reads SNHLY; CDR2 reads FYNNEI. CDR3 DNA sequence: TGTGCCAGCAATGGATATGAAGGCTACACCTTC. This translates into CASNGYEGYTF.

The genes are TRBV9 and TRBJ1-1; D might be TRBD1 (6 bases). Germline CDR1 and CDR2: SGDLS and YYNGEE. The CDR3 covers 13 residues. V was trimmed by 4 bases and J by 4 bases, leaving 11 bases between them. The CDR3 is CASSPGGGTEAFF. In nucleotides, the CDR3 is TGTGCCAGCAGCCCGGGAGGGGGCACTGAAGCTTTCTTT.

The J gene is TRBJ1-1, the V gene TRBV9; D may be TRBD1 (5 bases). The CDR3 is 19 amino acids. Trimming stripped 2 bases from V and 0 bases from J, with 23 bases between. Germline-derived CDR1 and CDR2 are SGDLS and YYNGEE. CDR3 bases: TGTGCCAGCAGCGTCCAGAGGGGTACAGGCCAACCTATGAACACTGAAGCTTTCTTT. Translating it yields CASSVQRGTGQPMNTEAFF.

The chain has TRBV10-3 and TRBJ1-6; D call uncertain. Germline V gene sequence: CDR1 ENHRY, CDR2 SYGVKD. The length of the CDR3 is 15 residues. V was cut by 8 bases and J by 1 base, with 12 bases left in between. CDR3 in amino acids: CAIRRGGSYNSPLHF. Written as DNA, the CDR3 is TGTGCCATCCGACGGGGTGGATCCTATAATTCACCCCTCCACTTT.

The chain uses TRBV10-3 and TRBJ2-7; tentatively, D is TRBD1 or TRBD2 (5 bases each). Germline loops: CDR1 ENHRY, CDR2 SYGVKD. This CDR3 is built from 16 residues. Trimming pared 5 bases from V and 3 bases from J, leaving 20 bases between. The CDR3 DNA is TGTGCCATCAGTATCCAACCGGGGCAGGAGAGCTACGAGCAGTACTTC. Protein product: CAISIQPGQESYEQYF.

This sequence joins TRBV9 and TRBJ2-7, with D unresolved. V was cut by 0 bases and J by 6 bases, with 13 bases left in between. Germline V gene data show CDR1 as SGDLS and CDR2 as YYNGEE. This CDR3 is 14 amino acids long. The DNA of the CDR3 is TGTGCCAGCAGCGTAGAAGGGTCCCGGACCGAGCAGTACTTC. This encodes CASSVEGSRTEQYF.

This CDR3 reads CASSMNSPLQETQYF. CDR3 sequence (DNA): TGTGCCAGTAGTATGAACAGTCCTCTCCAAGAGACCCAGTACTTC. This chain links TRBV19 with TRBJ2-5, with no clear D. The germline CDR1 and CDR2 sequences are LNHDA and SQIVND (reference sequence). The V end lost 3 bases, the J end lost 1 base, and 12 bases lay between the germline ends. The CDR3 spans 15 residues.

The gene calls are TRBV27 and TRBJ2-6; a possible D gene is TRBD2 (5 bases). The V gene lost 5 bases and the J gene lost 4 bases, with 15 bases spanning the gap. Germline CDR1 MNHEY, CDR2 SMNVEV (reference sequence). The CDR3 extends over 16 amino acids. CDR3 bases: TGTGCCAGCAGTCCTAATCTTCCGGGGGGGGCCAACGTCCTGACTTTC. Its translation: CASSPNLPGGANVLTF. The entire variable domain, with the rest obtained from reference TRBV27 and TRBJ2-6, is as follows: EAQVTQNPRYLITVTGKKLTVTCSQNMNHEYMSWYRQDPGLGLRQIYYSMNVEVTDKGDVPEGYKVSRKEKRNFPLILESPSPNQTSLYFCASSPNLPGGANVLTFGAGSRLTVL.

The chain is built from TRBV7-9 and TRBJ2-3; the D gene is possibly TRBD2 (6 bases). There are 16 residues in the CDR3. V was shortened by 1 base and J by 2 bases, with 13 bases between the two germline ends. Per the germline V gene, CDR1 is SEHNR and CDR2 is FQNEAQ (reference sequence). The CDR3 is CASSLVAGPPTDTQYF. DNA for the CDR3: TGTGCCAGCAGCTTAGTCGCGGGACCACCCACAGATACGCAGTATTTT.

CDR3 nucleotide sequence: TGTGCCATCAGTGAGAAGGTAGGGAGAGACGAAAAACTGTTTTTT. Encoded protein: CAISEKVGRDEKLFF. The chain carries TRBV10-3 and TRBJ1-4; no reliable D call. This CDR3 contains 15 residues. Deletions cut 2 bases from V and 8 bases from J, with 15 bases between. Germline CDR1 ENHRY, CDR2 SYGVKD.

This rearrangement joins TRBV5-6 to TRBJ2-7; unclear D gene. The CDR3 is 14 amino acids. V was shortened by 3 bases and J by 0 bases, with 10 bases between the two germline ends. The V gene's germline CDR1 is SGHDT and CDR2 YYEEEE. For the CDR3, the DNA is TGTGCCAGCAGCTCTTGGGATAGCTCCTACGAGCAGTACTTC. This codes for CASSSWDSSYEQYF. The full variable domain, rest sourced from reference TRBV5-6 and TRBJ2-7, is DAGVTQSPTHLIKTRGQQVTLRCSPKSGHDTVSWYQQALGQGPQFIFQYYEEEERQRGNFPDRFSGHQFPNYSSELNVNALLLGDSALYLCASSSWDSSYEQYFGPGTRLTVT.

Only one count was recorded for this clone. The CDR3 here is CASSFRSSEQYF. As DNA, the CDR3 is TGTGCCAGCAGTTTTCGGTCTAGCGAGCAGTACTTC. The chain carries TRBV6-6 and TRBJ2-7; D gene uncertain. The CDR3 spans 12 residues. Germline V gene sequence: CDR1 MNHNY, CDR2 SVGAGI (reference sequence). The V end was cut by 4 bases, the J end by 6 bases, with 10 bases between.

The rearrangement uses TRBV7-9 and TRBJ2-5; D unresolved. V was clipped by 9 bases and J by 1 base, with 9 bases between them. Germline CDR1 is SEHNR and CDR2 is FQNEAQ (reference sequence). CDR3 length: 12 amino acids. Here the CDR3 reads CASADGQETQYF. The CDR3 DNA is TGTGCCAGTGCGGACGGCCAAGAGACCCAGTACTTC. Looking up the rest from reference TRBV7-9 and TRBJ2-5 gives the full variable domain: DTGVSQNPRHKITKRGQNVTFRCDPISEHNRLYWYRQTLGQGPEFLTYFQNEAQLEKSRLLSDRFSAERPKGSFSTLEIQRTEQGDSAMYLCASADGQETQYFGPGTRLLVL.

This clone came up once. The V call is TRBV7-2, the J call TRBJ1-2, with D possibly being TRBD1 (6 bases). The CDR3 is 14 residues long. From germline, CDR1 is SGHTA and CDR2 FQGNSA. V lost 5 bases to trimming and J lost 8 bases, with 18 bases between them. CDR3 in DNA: TGTGCCAGCAGCCTCTCGACGGGACAAGGAGGCTACACCTTC. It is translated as CASSLSTGQGGYTF. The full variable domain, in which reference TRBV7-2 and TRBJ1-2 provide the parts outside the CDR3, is GAGVSQSPSNKVTEKGKDVELRCDPISGHTALYWYRQSLGQGLEFLIYFQGNSAPDKSGLPSDRFSAERTGGSVSTLTIQRTQQEDSAVYLCASSLSTGQGGYTFGSGTRLTVV.

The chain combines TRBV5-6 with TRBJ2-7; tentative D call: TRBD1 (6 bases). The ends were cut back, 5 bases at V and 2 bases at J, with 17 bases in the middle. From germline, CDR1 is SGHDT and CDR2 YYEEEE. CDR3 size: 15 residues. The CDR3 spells CASSSSTGSPYEQYF. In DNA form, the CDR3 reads TGTGCCAGCAGTTCATCAACAGGGTCCCCCTACGAGCAGTACTTC.

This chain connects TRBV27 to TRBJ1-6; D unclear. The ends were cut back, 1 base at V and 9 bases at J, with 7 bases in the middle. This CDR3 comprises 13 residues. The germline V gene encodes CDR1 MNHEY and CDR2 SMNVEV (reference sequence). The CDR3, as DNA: TGTGCCAGCAGTTTATTTTGGGGTTCACCCCTCCACTTT. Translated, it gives CASSLFWGSPLHF.

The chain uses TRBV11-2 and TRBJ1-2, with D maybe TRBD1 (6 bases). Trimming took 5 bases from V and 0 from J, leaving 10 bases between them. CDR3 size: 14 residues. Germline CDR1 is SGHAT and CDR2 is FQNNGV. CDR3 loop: CASSLGGANYGYTF. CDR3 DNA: TGTGCCAGCAGCCTAGGGGGAGCTAACTATGGCTACACCTTC.

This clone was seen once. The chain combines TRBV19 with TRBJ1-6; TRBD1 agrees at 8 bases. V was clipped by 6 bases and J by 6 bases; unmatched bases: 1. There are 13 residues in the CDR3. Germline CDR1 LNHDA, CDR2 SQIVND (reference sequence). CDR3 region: CASSQGANSPLHF. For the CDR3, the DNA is TGTGCCAGTAGCCAGGGGGCTAATTCACCCCTCCACTTT.

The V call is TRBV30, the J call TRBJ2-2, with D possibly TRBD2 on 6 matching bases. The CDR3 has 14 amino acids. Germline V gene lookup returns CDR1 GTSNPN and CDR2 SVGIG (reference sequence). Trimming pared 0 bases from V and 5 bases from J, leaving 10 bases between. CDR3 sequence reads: CAWSVGSGTGELFF. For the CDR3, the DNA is TGTGCCTGGAGTGTCGGGAGCGGTACCGGGGAGCTGTTTTTT.

CDR3 nucleotides: TGTGCCAGCAGCGGCCAGGGACAAAGTAACGAGCAGTACTTC. Translating it yields CASSGQGQSNEQYF. The chain links TRBV6-1 to TRBJ2-7; D is possibly TRBD1 (6 bases). Germline CDR1 and CDR2: MNHNS and SASEGT. The germline V and J ends were trimmed by 6 bases and 5 bases, with 17 bases remaining between them. The CDR3 consists of 14 residues.

CDR3 bases: TGTGCCAGCGTCTCGAGACGGGGTTTCGGAACGGGGACCCAGTACTTC. Translating it yields CASVSRRGFGTGTQYF. The genes are TRBV5-8 and TRBJ2-5; D is possibly TRBD2 (5 bases). Germline CDR1 is SGHTS and CDR2 is YDEGEE. The CDR3 sequence is 16 residues long. Deletions cut 7 bases from V and 7 bases from J, with 26 bases between. The variable domain in full, with the rest retrieved from reference TRBV5-8 and TRBJ2-5, is EAGVTQSPTHLIKTRGQQATLRCSPISGHTSVYWYQQALGLGLQFLLWYDEGEERNRGNFPPRFSGRQFPNYSSELNVNALELEDSALYLCASVSRRGFGTGTQYFGPGTRLLVL.

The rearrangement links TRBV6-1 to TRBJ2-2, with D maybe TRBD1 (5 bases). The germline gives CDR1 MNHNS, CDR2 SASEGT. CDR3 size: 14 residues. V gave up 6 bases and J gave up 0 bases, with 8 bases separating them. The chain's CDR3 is CASRGPPNTGELFF. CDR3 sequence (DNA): TGTGCCAGCAGGGGGCCCCCGAACACCGGGGAGCTGTTTTTT.

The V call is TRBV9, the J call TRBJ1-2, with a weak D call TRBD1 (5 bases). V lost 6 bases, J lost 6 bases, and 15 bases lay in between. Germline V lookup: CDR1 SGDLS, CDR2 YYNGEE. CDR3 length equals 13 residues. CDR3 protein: CASTLMGGNGYTF. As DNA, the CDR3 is TGTGCCAGCACCCTAATGGGGGGGAATGGCTACACCTTC.

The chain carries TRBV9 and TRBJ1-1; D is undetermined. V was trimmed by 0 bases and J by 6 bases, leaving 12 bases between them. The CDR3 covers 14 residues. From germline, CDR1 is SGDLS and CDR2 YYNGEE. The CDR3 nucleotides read TGTGCCAGCAGCGTAGGAGAGGGAGGCCCTGAAGCTTTCTTT. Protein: CASSVGEGGPEAFF.

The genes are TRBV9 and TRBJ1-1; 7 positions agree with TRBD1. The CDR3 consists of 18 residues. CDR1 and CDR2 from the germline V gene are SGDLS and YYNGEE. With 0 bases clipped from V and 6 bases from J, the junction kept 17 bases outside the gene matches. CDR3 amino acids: CASSVEEDRAVGGPEAFF. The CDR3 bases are TGTGCCAGCAGCGTAGAAGAAGACAGGGCCGTTGGGGGGCCTGAAGCTTTCTTT.

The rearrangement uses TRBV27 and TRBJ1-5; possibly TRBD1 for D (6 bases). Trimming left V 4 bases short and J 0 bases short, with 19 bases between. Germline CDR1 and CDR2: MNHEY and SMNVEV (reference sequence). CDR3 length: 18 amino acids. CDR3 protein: CASSSRPRTVHSNQPQHF. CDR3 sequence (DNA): TGTGCCAGCAGTTCCCGCCCTCGGACAGTACATAGCAATCAGCCCCAGCATTTT.

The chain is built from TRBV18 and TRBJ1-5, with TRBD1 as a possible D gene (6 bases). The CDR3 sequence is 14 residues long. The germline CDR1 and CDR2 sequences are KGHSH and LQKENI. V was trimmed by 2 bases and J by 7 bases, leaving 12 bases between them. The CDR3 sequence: CASSPETGYQPQHF. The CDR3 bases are TGTGCCAGCTCACCAGAGACAGGATACCAGCCCCAGCATTTT.

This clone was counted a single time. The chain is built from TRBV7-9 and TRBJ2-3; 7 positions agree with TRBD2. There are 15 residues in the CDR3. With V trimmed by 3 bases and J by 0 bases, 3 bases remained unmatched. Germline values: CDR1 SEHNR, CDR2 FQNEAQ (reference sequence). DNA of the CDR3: TGTGCCAGCAGCTTTTCGGGGGGAAGCACAGATACGCAGTATTTT. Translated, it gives CASSFSGGSTDTQYF.

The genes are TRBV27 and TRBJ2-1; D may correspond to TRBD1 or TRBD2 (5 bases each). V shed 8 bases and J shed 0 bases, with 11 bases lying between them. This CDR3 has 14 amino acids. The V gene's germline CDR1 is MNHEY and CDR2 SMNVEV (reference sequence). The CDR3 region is CASANGGSYNEQFF. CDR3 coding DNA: TGTGCCAGCGCTAATGGGGGCTCCTACAATGAGCAGTTCTTC.